The 14 T cell receptor beta chains listed next were all sequenced from one sample in a study of OX40 agonist ivuxolimab in advanced cancers. Sequencing was performed with immunoSEQ multiplex PCR; in TCRdb, only in-frame clones are kept and a portion is missing. The sample includes about 58,000 clones, about 90% seen only once; the top ten take 3.5%. Sequencing used CD4+ or CD8+ T cells sorted from blood, obtained in a trial of the OX40 agonist ivuxolimab. The source of these receptors is an adult with an advanced solid tumor such as melanoma, head and neck, liver or kidney cancer.

This chain uses TRBV30 with TRBJ1-5, with a weak D call TRBD1 (5 bases). V dropped 1 base and J dropped 2 bases, with 12 bases sitting between them. CDR3 size: 15 residues. From germline, CDR1 is GTSNPN and CDR2 SVGIG (reference sequence). The CDR3 sequence: CAWSGPGGGNQPQHF. As DNA, the CDR3 is TGTGCCTGGAGTGGCCCGGGAGGGGGCAATCAGCCCCAGCATTTT.

This clone was picked up a small number of times. The chain links TRBV11-2 to TRBJ2-7; 7 nucleotides line up with TRBD1. This CDR3 is built from 14 residues. V gave up 7 bases and J gave up 0 bases; unmatched junction bases: 6. From germline, CDR1 is SGHAT and CDR2 FQNNGV. The chain's CDR3 is CASKAGTVSYEQYF. The CDR3, as DNA: TGTGCCAGCAAAGCCGGGACAGTCTCCTACGAGCAGTACTTC.

In this sample, this clone turned up once. The rearrangement uses TRBV6-5 and TRBJ2-7; D gene ambiguous. Germline V gene sequence: CDR1 MNHEY, CDR2 SVGAGI. The CDR3 covers 11 residues. V shed 5 bases and J shed 7 bases, with 9 bases lying between them. The CDR3 protein is CASSVGTEQYF. The CDR3 region has the DNA TGTGCCAGCAGTGTTGGCACGGAGCAGTACTTC.

This clone has a handful of counts. The chain has TRBV6-1 and TRBJ1-4; 7 positions match TRBD1. The trim removed 3 bases at V and 5 bases at J, leaving 6 bases unmatched. The CDR3 contains 15 residues. Germline V lookup: CDR1 MNHNS, CDR2 SASEGT. The CDR3 sequence: CASSDFRDRNEKLFF. The CDR3 bases are TGTGCCAGCAGTGATTTCCGGGACAGAAATGAAAAACTGTTTTTT.

The chain uses TRBV7-9 and TRBJ2-7; possible D gene TRBD2, 6 bases. V lost 0 bases and J lost 7, with 19 bases in between. Looked up from germline, CDR1 is SEHNR and CDR2 is FQNEAQ (reference sequence). The CDR3 loop spans 16 amino acids. CDR3 DNA: TGTGCCAGCAGCTTAGCGCAAGCGGGTCAAGTGGGGGAGCAGTACTTC. Residues: CASSLAQAGQVGEQYF.

This chain connects TRBV18 to TRBJ2-2; 7 nucleotides line up with TRBD1. Germline trimming cut 1 base from V and 2 bases from J; bases unmatched to any gene: 4. This CDR3 comprises 16 residues. Germline values: CDR1 KGHSH, CDR2 LQKENI. CDR3 in amino acids: CASSPQGTENTGELFF. CDR3 sequence (DNA): TGTGCCAGCTCACCACAAGGGACAGAAAACACCGGGGAGCTGTTTTTT.

J is TRBJ1-3 and V is TRBV19, with 7 nucleotides matching TRBD1. With V trimmed by 7 bases and J by 2 bases, 5 bases remained unmatched. The CDR3 contains 14 residues. Germline V gives CDR1 LNHDA, CDR2 SQIVND (reference sequence). The CDR3 protein is CASTSTGTGNTIYF. CDR3 nucleotide sequence: TGTGCCAGTACCTCGACAGGGACTGGAAACACCATATATTTT.

This rearrangement joins TRBV5-4 to TRBJ1-4; D not resolved. V was trimmed by 4 bases and J by 7 bases, leaving 11 bases between them. The CDR3 length is 13 residues. From germline, CDR1 is SGHNT and CDR2 YYREEE (reference sequence). The DNA for the CDR3 is TGTGCCAGCAGCCCCGCCCGAGGTGAAAAACTGTTTTTT. This translates into CASSPARGEKLFF.

The V and J genes are TRBV6-5 and TRBJ2-1; 11 nucleotides line up with TRBD2. Germline V gives CDR1 MNHEY, CDR2 SVGAGI. The CDR3 has 15 amino acids. The ends lost 7 bases at V and 10 bases at J; junction bases unmatched: 12. In DNA, the CDR3 is TGTGCCAGCAAGAAACTAGCGGGAGCCCTCGGAGAGCAGTTCTTC. As protein: CASKKLAGALGEQFF.

This rearrangement joins TRBV19 to TRBJ1-2; D may be TRBD1 (5 bases). This CDR3 comprises 14 residues. Germline loops: CDR1 LNHDA, CDR2 SQIVND (reference sequence). V shed 9 bases and J shed 7 bases, with 21 bases lying between them. The CDR3 bases are TGTGCCAGCCTCAACGGGGGAGCAGAGGGTGGCTACACCTTC. Protein sequence: CASLNGGAEGGYTF.

This chain joins TRBV19 and TRBJ1-4; no clear D. The CDR3 loop spans 15 amino acids. V dropped 7 bases and J dropped 8 bases, with 20 bases sitting between them. The germline V gene encodes CDR1 LNHDA and CDR2 SQIVND (reference sequence). The CDR3 bases are TGTGCCAGTACCGAAGATCACAGATACAAGGAAAAACTGTTTTTT. Protein product: CASTEDHRYKEKLFF.

The count of this clone is one. V is TRBV5-1 and J is TRBJ2-1, with D perhaps being TRBD1 or TRBD2 (5 bases each). The CDR3 consists of 12 residues. Germline V lookup: CDR1 SGHRS, CDR2 YFSETQ. V was shortened by 4 bases and J by 12 bases, with 14 bases between the two germline ends. CDR3 nucleotides: TGCGCCAGCAGCGAAGCGGACACGCGGCAGTTCTTC. Its translation is CASSEADTRQFF.

V is TRBV2 and J is TRBJ1-5, with 7 bases identical to TRBD1. Trimming took 7 bases from V and 0 from J; bases not matched to a gene: 6. Germline assignment: CDR1 SNHLY and CDR2 FYNNEI. CDR3 length: 15 residues. The CDR3 region is CASTRGQHSNQPQHF. CDR3 coding DNA: TGTGCCAGCACCAGGGGACAGCATAGCAATCAGCCCCAGCATTTT.

The chain couples TRBV7-8 to TRBJ2-2; tentatively, D is TRBD2 (5 bases). The V gene's germline CDR1 is SGHVS and CDR2 FQNEAQ. CDR3 length: 16 amino acids. The germline V and J ends were trimmed by 0 bases and 1 base, with 9 bases remaining between them. In DNA form, the CDR3 reads TGTGCCAGCAGCTTAGCCCCTAGCAGGAACACCGGGGAGCTGTTTTTT. As protein: CASSLAPSRNTGELFF.